This is a list of T cell receptor beta chains from one sample in a study of early T cells in non-severe SARS-CoV-2 infection. TCRdb passed the 5' RACE reads through MiXCR, listing each CDR3 protein once. The repertoire has about 60,000 distinct CDR3 sequences, around 6% of them found once; the top ten carry 6.8%. Sequencing was done on a sample of whole blood. Receptors were obtained from an adult who was a healthcare worker with PCR-confirmed SARS-CoV-2 infection or an uninfected control (not recorded which). Both conserved end residues are part of each CDR3. D genes are given only for firm matches. Clone size is stated in some rows and not others, as once, few, many or a class when expanded.

V	D	size	J	CDR3	DNA
TRBV7-2	TRBD1	many	TRBJ2-7	CASSRRDRNSYEQYF	TGTGCCAGCAGCCGCCGGGACAGAAACTCCTACGAGCAGTACTTC
TRBV20-1	-	few	TRBJ1-1	CSARDLGKDAFF	TGCAGTGCTAGAGATCTCGGAAAGGACGCTTTCTTT
TRBV10-3	-	many	TRBJ2-7	CAIKPTDSSYEQYF	TGTGCCATCAAGCCGACAGATAGCTCCTACGAGCAGTACTTC
TRBV6-2/TRBV6-3	TRBD1	-	TRBJ2-3	CASSPLQGAMDTQYF	TGTGCCAGCAGTCCCCTACAGGGGGCAATGGATACGCAGTATTTT
TRBV20-1	-	many	TRBJ2-1	CSAIQGNNEQFF	TGCAGTGCTATCCAAGGGAACAATGAGCAGTTCTTC
TRBV12-3/TRBV12-4	-	many	TRBJ2-5	CASSQGPRGETQYF	TGTGCCAGCAGTCAGGGACCTCGAGGAGAGACCCAGTACTTC
TRBV29-1	-	many	TRBJ2-2	CSVSGTLTGELFF	TGCAGCGTCTCCGGGACACTCACCGGGGAGCTGTTTTTT
TRBV12-3/TRBV12-4	-	many	TRBJ2-7	CASSLQDFSYEQYF	TGTGCCAGCAGTTTACAGGACTTCTCCTACGAGCAGTACTTC
TRBV5-1	-	-	TRBJ2-1	CASSLIGGALNEQFF	TGCGCCAGCAGCTTAATCGGCGGGGCGCTAAATGAGCAGTTCTTC
TRBV29-1	-	many	TRBJ1-4	CSVAEVSEKLFF	TGCAGCGTTGCTGAGGTTAGCGAAAAACTGTTTTTT
TRBV28	-	many	TRBJ1-5	CASSDSSDQPQHF	TGTGCCAGCAGCGACAGTAGCGATCAGCCCCAGCATTTT